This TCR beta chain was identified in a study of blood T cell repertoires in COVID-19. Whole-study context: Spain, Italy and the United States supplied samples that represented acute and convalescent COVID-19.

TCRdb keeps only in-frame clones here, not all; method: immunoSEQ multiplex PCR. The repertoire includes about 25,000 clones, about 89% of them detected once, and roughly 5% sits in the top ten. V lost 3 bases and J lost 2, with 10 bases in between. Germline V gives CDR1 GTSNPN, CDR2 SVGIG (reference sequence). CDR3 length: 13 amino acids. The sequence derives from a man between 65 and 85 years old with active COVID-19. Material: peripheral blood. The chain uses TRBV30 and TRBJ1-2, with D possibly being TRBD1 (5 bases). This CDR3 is CAWSAGWNYGYTF. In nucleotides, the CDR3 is TGTGCCTGGAGCGCAGGGTGGAACTATGGCTACACCTTC. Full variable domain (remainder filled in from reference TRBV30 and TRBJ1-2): SQTIHQWPATLVQPVGSPLSLECTVEGTSNPNLYWYRQAAGRGLQLLFYSVGIGQISSEVPQNLSASRPQDRQFILSSKKLLLSDSGFYLCAWSAGWNYGYTFGSGTRLTVV.